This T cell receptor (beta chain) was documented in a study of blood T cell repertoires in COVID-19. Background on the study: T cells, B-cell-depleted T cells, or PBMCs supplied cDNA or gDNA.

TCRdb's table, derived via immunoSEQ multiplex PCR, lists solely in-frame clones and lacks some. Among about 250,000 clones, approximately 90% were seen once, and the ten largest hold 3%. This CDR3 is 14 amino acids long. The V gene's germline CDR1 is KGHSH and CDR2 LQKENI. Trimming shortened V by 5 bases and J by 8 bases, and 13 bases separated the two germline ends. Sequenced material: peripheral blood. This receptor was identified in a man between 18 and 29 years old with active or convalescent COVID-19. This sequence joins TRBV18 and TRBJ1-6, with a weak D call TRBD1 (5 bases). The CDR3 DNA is TGTGCCAGCTCAGCCGGAGGGGATCATTCACCCCTCCACTTT. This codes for CASSAGGDHSPLHF. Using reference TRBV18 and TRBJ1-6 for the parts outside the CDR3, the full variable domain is NAGVMQNPRHLVRRRGQEARLRCSPMKGHSHVYWYRQLPEEGLKFMVYLQKENIIDESGMPKERFSAEFPKEGPSILRIQQVVRGDSAAYFCASSAGGDHSPLHFGNGTRLTVT.